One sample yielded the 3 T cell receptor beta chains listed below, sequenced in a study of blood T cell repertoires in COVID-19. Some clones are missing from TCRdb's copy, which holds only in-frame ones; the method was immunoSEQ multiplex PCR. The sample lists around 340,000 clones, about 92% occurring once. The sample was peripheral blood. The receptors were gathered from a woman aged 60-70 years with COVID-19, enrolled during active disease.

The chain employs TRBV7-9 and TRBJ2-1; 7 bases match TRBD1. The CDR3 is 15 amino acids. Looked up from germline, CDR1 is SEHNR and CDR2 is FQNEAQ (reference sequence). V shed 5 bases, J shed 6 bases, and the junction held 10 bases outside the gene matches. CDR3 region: CASSPRLDRANEQFF. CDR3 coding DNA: TGTGCCAGCAGCCCACGCCTTGACAGGGCCAATGAGCAGTTCTTC.

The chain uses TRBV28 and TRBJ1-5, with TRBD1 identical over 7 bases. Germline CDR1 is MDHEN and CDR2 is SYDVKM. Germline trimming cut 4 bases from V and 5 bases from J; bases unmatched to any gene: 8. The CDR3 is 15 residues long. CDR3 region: CASSSSTGIDQPQHF. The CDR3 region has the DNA TGTGCCAGCAGTTCGTCGACAGGGATTGATCAGCCCCAGCATTTT.

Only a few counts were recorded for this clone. The CDR3: CASSPTGSQGKAFF. In DNA, the CDR3 is TGTGCCAGCTCACCTACAGGGTCCCAAGGAAAAGCTTTCTTT. The chain carries TRBV18 and TRBJ1-1, with D perhaps TRBD1 (6 bases). This CDR3 has 14 residues. Trimming stripped 3 bases from V and 9 bases from J, with 17 bases between. From germline, CDR1 is KGHSH and CDR2 LQKENI. Full variable domain (rest looked up from reference TRBV18 and TRBJ1-1): NAGVMQNPRHLVRRRGQEARLRCSPMKGHSHVYWYRQLPEEGLKFMVYLQKENIIDESGMPKERFSAEFPKEGPSILRIQQVVRGDSAAYFCASSPTGSQGKAFFGQGTRLTVV.